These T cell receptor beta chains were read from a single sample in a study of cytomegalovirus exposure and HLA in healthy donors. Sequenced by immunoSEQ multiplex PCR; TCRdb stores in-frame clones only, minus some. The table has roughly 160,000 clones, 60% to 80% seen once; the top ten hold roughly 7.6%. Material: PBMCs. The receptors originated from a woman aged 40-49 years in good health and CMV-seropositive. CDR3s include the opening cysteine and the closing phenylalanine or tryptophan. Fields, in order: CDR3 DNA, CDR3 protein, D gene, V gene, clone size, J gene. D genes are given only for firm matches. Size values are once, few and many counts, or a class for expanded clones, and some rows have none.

CDR3 DNA: TGTGCCAGCAGTAGGGGGTTGAGGGAGACCCAGTACTTC; CDR3 protein: CASSRGLRETQYF; D gene: .; V gene: TRBV6-6; clone size: .; J gene: TRBJ2-5
CDR3 DNA: TGTGCCAGCAGACCCGGTTACAGGGGGACAGATACGCAGTATTTT; CDR3 protein: CASRPGYRGTDTQYF; D gene: TRBD1; V gene: TRBV5-8; clone size: .; J gene: TRBJ2-3
CDR3 DNA: TGTGCCAGTAGTAACGACAGGGGACCAGATACGCAGTATTTT; CDR3 protein: CASSNDRGPDTQYF; D gene: TRBD1; V gene: TRBV19; clone size: .; J gene: TRBJ2-3
CDR3 DNA: TGTGCCAGCTCGCAGGGTGGTGCTAATGAAAAACTGTTTTTT; CDR3 protein: CASSQGGANEKLFF; D gene: .; V gene: TRBV18; clone size: once; J gene: TRBJ1-4
CDR3 DNA: TGTGCCAGCGTCTTGGGGGGAAATGAAAAACTGTTTTTT; CDR3 protein: CASVLGGNEKLFF; D gene: .; V gene: TRBV28; clone size: .; J gene: TRBJ1-4
CDR3 DNA: TGTGCCAGCAGCTCACAGACAGGAAGAGTTAAGAACACTGAAGCTTTCTTT; CDR3 protein: CASSSQTGRVKNTEAFF; D gene: .; V gene: TRBV9; clone size: .; J gene: TRBJ1-1
CDR3 DNA: TGTGCCAGCTGGGACAGGAAATATAATTCACCCCTCCACTTT; CDR3 protein: CASWDRKYNSPLHF; D gene: TRBD1; V gene: TRBV6-1; clone size: .; J gene: TRBJ1-6
CDR3 DNA: TGCGCCAGCAGCTTGGGCCCTACGAGACAGTCGTCCGAAGCCCAGCATTTT; CDR3 protein: CASSLGPTRQSSEAQHF; D gene: .; V gene: TRBV5-1; clone size: .; J gene: TRBJ1-5
CDR3 DNA: TGCGCCAGCAGCCAAGATGCGGGCGCCCGGCACAATGAGCAGTTCTTC; CDR3 protein: CASSQDAGARHNEQFF; D gene: .; V gene: TRBV4-3; clone size: .; J gene: TRBJ2-1
CDR3 DNA: TGTGCCAGCAGCTTAAGTGGCTCCACGGGGAATGAGCAGTTCTTC; CDR3 protein: CASSLSGSTGNEQFF; D gene: .; V gene: TRBV7-3; clone size: .; J gene: TRBJ2-1
CDR3 DNA: TGTGCCAGCAGCGCCGACAGGGAGGCCACTGAAGCTTTCTTT; CDR3 protein: CASSADREATEAFF; D gene: TRBD1; V gene: TRBV9; clone size: .; J gene: TRBJ1-1
CDR3 DNA: TGTGCCAGCGCTAAGGGGTTGGGGAGCAATCAGCCCCAGCATTTT; CDR3 protein: CASAKGLGSNQPQHF; D gene: .; V gene: TRBV27; clone size: .; J gene: TRBJ1-5
CDR3 DNA: TGTGCCAGCAGACTAAGCGGGAGGATCTCCTACAATGAGCAGTTCTTC; CDR3 protein: CASRLSGRISYNEQFF; D gene: TRBD2; V gene: TRBV28; clone size: .; J gene: TRBJ2-1
CDR3 DNA: TGTGCCAGCAGCCCCGACAGTGTCTTACGTTACGAGCAGTACTTC; CDR3 protein: CASSPDSVLRYEQYF; D gene: .; V gene: TRBV7-9; clone size: few; J gene: TRBJ2-7